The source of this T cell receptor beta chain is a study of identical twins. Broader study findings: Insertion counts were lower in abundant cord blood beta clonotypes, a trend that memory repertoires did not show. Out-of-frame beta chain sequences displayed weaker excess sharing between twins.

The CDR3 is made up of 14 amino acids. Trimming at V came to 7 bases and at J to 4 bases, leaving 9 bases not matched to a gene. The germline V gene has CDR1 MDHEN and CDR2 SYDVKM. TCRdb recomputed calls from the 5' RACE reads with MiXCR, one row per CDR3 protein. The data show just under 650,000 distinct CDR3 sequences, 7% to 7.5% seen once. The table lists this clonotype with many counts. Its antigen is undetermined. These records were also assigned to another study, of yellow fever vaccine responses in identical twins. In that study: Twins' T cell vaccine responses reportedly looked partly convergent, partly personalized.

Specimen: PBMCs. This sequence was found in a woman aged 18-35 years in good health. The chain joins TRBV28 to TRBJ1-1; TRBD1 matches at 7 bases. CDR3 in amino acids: CASTNPGGGTEAFF. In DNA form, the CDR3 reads TGTGCCAGCACCAACCCAGGGGGAGGCACTGAAGCTTTCTTT.